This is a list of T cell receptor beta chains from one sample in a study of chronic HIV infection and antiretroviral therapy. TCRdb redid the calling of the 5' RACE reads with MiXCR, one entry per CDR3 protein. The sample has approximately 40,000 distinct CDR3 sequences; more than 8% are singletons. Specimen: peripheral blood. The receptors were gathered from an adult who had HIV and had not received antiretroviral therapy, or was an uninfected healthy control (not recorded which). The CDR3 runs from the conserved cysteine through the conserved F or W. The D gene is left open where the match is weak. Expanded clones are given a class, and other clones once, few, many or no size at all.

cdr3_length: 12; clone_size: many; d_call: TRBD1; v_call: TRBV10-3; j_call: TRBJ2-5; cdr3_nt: TGTGCCAACCGGACAGGGCAAGAGACCCAGTACTTC; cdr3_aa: CANRTGQETQYF
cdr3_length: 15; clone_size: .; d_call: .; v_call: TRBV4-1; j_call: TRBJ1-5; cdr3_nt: TGCGCCAGCAGCCAAACCGTGCAGGGCGATCAGCCCCAGCATTTT; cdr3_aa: CASSQTVQGDQPQHF
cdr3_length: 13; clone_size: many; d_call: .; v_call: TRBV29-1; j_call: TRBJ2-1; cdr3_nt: TGCAGCGTTAACCCTGGACAGACCAATGAGCAGTTCTTC; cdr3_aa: CSVNPGQTNEQFF
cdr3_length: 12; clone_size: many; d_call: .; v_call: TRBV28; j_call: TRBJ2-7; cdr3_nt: TGTGCCAGCAGTCAGAGCTCCTACGAGCAGTACTTC; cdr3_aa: CASSQSSYEQYF
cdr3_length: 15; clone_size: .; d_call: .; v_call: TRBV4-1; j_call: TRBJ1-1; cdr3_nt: TGCGCCAGCAGCCTAAAGGACCTTGGGAACACTGAAGCTTTCTTT; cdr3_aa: CASSLKDLGNTEAFF
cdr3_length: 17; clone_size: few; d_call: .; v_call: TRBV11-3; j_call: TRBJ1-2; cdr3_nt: TGTGCCAGCCTGCTCCGCCTTAAAAGGGTTCTTAACTATGGCTACACCTTC; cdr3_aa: CASLLRLKRVLNYGYTF
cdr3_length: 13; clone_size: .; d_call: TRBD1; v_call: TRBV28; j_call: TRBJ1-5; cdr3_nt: TGTGCCAGTCATGGGACAGCTTATCAGCCCCAGCATTTT; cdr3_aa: CASHGTAYQPQHF
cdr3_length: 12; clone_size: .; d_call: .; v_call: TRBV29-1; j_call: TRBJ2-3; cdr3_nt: TGCAGCGTTGCCCAGTATTCAGATACGCAGTATTTT; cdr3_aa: CSVAQYSDTQYF
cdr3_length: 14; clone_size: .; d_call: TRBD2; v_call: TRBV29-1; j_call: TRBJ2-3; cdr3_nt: TGCAGCGTTGTCCTAGCGGGAGGGGTAGATACGCAGTATTTT; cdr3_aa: CSVVLAGGVDTQYF
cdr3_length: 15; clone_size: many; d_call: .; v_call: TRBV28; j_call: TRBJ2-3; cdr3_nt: TGTGCCAGCCTTAGCAGTTTATCGATCACAGATACGCAGTATTTT; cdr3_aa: CASLSSLSITDTQYF
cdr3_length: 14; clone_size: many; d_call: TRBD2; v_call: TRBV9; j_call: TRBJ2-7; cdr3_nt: TGTGCCAGCAGCGTAGCGGGAGGAACCTTCGAGCAGTACTTC; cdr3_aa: CASSVAGGTFEQYF
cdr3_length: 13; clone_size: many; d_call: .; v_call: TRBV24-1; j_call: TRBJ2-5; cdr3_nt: TGTGCCACCAGTGACCTTCAACAAGAGACCCAGTACTTC; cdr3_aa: CATSDLQQETQYF
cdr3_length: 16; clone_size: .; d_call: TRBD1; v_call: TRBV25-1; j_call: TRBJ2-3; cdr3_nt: TGTGCCAGCAGTGTAGGACAGGGATCGGTCACAGATACGCAGTATTTT; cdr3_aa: CASSVGQGSVTDTQYF
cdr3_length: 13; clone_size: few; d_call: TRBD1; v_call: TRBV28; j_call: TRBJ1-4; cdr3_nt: TGTGCCAGCGTGACAGGGGGGCGAGAAAAACTGTTTTTT; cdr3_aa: CASVTGGREKLFF
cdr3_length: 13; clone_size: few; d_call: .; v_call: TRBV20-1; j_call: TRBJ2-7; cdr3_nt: TGCAGTGCTAGAGATGGGACATCTTACGAGCAGTACTTC; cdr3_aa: CSARDGTSYEQYF
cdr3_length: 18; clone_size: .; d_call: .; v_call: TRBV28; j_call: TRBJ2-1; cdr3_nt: TGTGCCAGCAGTTTCCCCATTCTAGCGACTTACTCCTACAATGAGCAGTTCTTC; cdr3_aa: CASSFPILATYSYNEQFF
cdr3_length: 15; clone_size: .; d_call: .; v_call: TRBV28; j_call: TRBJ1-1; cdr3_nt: TGTGCCAGCAGGTCAGGATCGGGACACCACACTGAAGCTTTCTTT; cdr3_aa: CASRSGSGHHTEAFF
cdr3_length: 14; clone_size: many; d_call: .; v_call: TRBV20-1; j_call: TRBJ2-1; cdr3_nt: TGCAGTGCCCACAGAGAGGGCGCCTACAATGAGCAGTTCTTC; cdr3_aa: CSAHREGAYNEQFF
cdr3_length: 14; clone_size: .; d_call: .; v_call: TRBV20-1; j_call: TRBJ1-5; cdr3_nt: TGCAGTGCTAGAGATCCCCAGGGTGATCAGCCCCAGCATTTT; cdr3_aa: CSARDPQGDQPQHF
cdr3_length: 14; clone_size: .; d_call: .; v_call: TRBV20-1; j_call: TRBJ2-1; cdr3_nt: TGCAGTGCTAGAGAGGGACGGGACCACAATGAGCAGTTCTTC; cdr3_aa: CSAREGRDHNEQFF
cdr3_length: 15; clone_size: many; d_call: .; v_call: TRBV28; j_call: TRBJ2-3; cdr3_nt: TGTGCCAGCAGTTTCGTGACTAAGGGGCTCGATACGCAGTATTTT; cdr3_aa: CASSFVTKGLDTQYF
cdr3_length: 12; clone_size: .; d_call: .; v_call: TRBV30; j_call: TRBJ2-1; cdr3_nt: TGTGCCTGGGGGCCCACCCTTTTTGAGCAGTTCTTC; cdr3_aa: CAWGPTLFEQFF
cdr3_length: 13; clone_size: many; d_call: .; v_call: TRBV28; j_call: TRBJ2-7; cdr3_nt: TGTGCCAGCAGTTACGGAGGGCCGCGTGAGCAGTACTTC; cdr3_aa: CASSYGGPREQYF
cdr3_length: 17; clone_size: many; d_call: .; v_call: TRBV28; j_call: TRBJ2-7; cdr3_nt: TGTGCCAGCAGTTTTTCGTCTGGGGCGACAGGAGCCTACGAGCAGTACTTC; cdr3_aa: CASSFSSGATGAYEQYF
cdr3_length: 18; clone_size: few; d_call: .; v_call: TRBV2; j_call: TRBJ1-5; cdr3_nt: TGTGCCAGCAGTAGGCCCTATGGAAACTCGGTCCTCAATCAGCCCCAGCATTTT; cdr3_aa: CASSRPYGNSVLNQPQHF
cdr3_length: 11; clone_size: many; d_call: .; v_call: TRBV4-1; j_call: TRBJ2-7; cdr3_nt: TGCGCCAGCAGCCAAGAGGCGGAGCAGTACTTC; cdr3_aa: CASSQEAEQYF
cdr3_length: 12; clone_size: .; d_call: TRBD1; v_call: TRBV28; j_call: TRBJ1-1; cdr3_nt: TGTGCCAGCAGTTTCGGGGACAGCGAAGCTTTCTTT; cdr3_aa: CASSFGDSEAFF
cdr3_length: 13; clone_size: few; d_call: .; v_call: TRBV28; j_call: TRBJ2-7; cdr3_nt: TGTGCCAGCGGAACACAGGGAACCTACGAGCAGTACTTC; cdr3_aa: CASGTQGTYEQYF
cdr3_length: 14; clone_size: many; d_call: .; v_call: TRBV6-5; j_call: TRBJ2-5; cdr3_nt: TGTGCCAGCAAACGGGACACAGTACAAGAGACCCAGTACTTC; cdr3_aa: CASKRDTVQETQYF
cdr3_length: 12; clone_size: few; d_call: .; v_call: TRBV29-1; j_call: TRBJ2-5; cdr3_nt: TGCAGCGTTGAAGGGGGGTTGGGGACCCAGTACTTC; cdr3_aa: CSVEGGLGTQYF
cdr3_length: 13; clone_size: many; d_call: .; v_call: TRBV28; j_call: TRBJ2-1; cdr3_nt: TGTGCCAGCAGTTTAACGTTTAGCAATGAGCAGTTCTTC; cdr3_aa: CASSLTFSNEQFF
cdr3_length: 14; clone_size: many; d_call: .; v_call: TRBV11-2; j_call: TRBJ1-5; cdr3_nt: TGTGCCAGCAGCCTGGACAGAAACAATCAGCCCCAGCATTTT; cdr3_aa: CASSLDRNNQPQHF
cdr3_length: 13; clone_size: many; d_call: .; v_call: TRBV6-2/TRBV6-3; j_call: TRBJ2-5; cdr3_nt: TGTGCCAGCAGTCCAGGGAAGTCAGAGACCCAGTACTTC; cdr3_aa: CASSPGKSETQYF
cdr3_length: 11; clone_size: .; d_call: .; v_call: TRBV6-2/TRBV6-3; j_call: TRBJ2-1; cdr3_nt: TGTGCCAGCAGTTACGGATGGGAGCAGTTCTTC; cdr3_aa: CASSYGWEQFF
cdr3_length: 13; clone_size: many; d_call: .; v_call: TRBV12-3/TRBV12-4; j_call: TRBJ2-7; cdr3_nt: TGTGCCAGAAAGGAGGGCCCCTCCTACGAGCAGTACTTC; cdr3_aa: CARKEGPSYEQYF
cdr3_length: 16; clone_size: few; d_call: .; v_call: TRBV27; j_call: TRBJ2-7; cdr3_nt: TGTGCCAGCAGTTTATCGGCAGGGCAGCAAGCCTACGAGCAGTACTTC; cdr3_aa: CASSLSAGQQAYEQYF
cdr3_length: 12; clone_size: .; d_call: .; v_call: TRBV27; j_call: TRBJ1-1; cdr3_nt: TGTGCCAGCAGTCGGGGTGGGACTGAAACTTTCTTT; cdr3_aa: CASSRGGTETFF
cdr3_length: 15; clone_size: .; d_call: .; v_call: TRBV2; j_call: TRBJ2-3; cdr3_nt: TGTGCCAGCAGTCCACAGGGAATAGGTGCAGATACGCAGTATTTT; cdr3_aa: CASSPQGIGADTQYF
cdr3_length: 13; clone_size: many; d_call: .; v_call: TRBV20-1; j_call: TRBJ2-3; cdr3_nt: TGCAGTGCTAGAACGTCAACCACAGATACGCAGTATTTT; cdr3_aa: CSARTSTTDTQYF
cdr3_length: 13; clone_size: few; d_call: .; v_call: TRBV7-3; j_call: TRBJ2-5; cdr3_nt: TGTGCCAGCAGCTTAAACCTCCAAGAGACCCAGTACTTC; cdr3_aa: CASSLNLQETQYF
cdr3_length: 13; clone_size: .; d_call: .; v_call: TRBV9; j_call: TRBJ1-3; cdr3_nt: TGTGCCAGCAGGGCGAACTCTGGAAACACCATATATTTT; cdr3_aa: CASRANSGNTIYF
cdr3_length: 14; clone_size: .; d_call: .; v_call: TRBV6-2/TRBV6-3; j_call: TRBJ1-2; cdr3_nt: TGTGCCAGCAGGATATTTTTCGGGACATATGGCTACACCTTC; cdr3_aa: CASRIFFGTYGYTF
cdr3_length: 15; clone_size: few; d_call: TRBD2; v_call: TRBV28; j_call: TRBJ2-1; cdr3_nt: TGTGCCAGCAGCCCCCTTTCAGCGGGGAAGGGTGAGCAGTTCTTC; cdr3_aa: CASSPLSAGKGEQFF
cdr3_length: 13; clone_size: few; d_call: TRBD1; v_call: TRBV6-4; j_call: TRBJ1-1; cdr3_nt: TGTGCCAGCTCCCGGGACAGGGACACTGAAGCTTTCTTT; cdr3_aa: CASSRDRDTEAFF
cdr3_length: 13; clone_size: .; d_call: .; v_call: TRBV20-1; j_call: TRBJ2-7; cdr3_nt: TGCAGTGCCGGATTCTCGGACACCTACGAGCAGTACTTC; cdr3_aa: CSAGFSDTYEQYF
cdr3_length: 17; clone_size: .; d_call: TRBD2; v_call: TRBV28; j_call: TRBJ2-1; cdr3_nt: TGTGCCAGCAGTCCCTACCGGGGACTAGCGGGAGGTAATGAGCAGTTCTTC; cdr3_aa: CASSPYRGLAGGNEQFF
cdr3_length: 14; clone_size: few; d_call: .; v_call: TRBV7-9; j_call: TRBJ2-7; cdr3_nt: TGTGCCAGCAGCTTACCCGGGACATACTACGAGCAGTACTTC; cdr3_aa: CASSLPGTYYEQYF
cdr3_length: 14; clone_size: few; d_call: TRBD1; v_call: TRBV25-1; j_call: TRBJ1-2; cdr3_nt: TGTGCCAGCAGTGACTCCAGGGGGAACTATGGCTACACCTTC; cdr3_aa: CASSDSRGNYGYTF
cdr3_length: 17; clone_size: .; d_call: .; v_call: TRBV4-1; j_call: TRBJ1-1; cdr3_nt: TGCGCCAGCAGCCAGGGGGACCATCAGGGTCGAGGGAATGAAGCTTTCTTT; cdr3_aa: CASSQGDHQGRGNEAFF
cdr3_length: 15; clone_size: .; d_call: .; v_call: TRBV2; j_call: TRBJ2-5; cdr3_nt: TGTGCCAGCAGTGAGACGGGAGCTATCCAAGAGACCCAGTACTTC; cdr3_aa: CASSETGAIQETQYF
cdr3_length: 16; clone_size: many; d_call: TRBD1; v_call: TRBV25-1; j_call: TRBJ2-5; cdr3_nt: TGTGCCAGCGGCTCCGGGACAGGGGTTGGCCAAGAGACCCAGTACTTC; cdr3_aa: CASGSGTGVGQETQYF
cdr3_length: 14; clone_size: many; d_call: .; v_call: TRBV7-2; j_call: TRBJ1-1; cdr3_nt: TGTGCCAGCAGCTTAGTCGGCCAGGCGGATGAAGCTTTCTTT; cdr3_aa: CASSLVGQADEAFF
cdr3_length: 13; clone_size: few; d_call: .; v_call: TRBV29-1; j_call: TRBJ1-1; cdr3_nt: TGCAGCACCTCAAGAGGGGACCTCACTGAAGCTTTCTTT; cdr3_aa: CSTSRGDLTEAFF
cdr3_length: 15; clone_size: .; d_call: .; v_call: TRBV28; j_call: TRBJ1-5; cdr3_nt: TGTGCCAGCAGTTTTGCCTTTGGCCTCAATCAGCCCCAGCATTTT; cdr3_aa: CASSFAFGLNQPQHF
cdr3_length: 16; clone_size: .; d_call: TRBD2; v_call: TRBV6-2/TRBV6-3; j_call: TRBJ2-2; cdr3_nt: TGTGCCAGCAGTTACTTGGCTAGCGGGAAGGCCGGGGAGCTGTTTTTT; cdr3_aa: CASSYLASGKAGELFF
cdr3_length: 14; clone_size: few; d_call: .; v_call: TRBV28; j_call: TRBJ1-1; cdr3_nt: TGTGCCAGCAGTTTATCCATGGGGGTTACTGAAGCTTTCTTT; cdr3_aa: CASSLSMGVTEAFF
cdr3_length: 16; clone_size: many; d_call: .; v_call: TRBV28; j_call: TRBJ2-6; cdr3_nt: TGTGCCAGCCTTCGGTGGGGCCGCTCTGGGGCCAACGTCCTGACTTTC; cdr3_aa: CASLRWGRSGANVLTF
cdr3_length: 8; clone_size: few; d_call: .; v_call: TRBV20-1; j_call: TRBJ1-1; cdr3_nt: TGCAGTGCCCCGGGAGCTTTCTTT; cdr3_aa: CSAPGAFF